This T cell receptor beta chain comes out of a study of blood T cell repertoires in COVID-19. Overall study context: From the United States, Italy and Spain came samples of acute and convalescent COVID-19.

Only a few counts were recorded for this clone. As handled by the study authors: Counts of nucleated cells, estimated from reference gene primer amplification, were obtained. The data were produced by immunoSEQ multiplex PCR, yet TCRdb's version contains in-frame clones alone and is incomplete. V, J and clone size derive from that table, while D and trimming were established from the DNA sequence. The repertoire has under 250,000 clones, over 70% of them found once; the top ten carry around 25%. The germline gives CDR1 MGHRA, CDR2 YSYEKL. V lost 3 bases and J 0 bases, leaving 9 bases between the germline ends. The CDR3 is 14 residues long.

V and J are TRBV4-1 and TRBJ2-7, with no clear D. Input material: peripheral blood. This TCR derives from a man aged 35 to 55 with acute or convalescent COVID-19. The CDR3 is CASSQVQVSYEQYF. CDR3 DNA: TGCGCCAGCAGCCAGGTACAAGTCTCCTACGAGCAGTACTTC.